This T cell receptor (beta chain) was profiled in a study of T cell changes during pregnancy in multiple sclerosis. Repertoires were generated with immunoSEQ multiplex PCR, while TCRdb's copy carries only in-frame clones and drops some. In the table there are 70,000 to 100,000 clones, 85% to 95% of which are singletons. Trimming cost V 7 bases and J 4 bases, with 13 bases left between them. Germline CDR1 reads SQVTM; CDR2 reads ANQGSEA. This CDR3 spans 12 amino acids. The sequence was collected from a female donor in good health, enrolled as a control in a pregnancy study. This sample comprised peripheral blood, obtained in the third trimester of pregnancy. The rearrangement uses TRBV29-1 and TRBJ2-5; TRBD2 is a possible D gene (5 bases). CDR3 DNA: TGCAGCGCCAAACTAGGCCCAGAGACCCAGTACTTC. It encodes CSAKLGPETQYF. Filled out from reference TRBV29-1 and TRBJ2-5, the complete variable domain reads SAVISQKPSRDICQRGTSLTIQCQVDSQVTMMFWYRQQPGQSLTLIATANQGSEATYESGFVIDKFPISRPNLTFSTLTVSNMSPEDSSIYLCSAKLGPETQYFGPGTRLLVL.